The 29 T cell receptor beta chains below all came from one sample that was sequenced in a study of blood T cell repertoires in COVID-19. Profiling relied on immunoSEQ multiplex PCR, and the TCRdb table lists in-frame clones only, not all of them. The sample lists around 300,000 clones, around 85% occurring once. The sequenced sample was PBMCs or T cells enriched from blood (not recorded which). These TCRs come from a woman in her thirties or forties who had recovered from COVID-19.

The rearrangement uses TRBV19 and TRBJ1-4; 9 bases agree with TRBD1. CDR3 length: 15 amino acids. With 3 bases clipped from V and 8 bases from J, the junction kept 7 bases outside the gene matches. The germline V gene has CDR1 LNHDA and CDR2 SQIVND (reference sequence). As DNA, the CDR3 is TGTGCCAGTAGTATCGTGGGGACAGGGCAGGAAAAACTGTTTTTT. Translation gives CASSIVGTGQEKLFF.

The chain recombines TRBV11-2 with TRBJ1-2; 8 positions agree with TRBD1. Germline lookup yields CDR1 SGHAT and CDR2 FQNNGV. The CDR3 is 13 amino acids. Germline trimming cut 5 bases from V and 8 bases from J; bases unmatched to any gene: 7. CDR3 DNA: TGTGCCAGCAGCCCGGACAGGGCTCGCGGCTACACCTTC. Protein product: CASSPDRARGYTF.

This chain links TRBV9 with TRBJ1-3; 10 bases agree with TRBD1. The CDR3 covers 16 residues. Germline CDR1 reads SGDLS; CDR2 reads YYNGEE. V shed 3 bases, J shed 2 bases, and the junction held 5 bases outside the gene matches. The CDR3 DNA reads TGTGCCAGCAGCGACGGCGGGACAGGGGCTGGAAACACCATATATTTT. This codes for CASSDGGTGAGNTIYF. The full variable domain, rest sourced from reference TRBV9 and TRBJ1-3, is DSGVTQTPKHLITATGQRVTLRCSPRSGDLSVYWYQQSLDQGLQFLIQYYNGEERAKGNILERFSAQQFPDLHSELNLSSLELGDSALYFCASSDGGTGAGNTIYFGEGSWLTVV.

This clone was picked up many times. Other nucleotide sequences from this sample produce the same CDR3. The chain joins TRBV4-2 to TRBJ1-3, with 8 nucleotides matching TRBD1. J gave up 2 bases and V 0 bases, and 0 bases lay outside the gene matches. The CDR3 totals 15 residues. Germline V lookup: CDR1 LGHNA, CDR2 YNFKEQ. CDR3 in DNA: TGTGCCAGCAGCCAAGAGGACAGGGCTGGAAACACCATATATTTT. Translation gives CASSQEDRAGNTIYF.

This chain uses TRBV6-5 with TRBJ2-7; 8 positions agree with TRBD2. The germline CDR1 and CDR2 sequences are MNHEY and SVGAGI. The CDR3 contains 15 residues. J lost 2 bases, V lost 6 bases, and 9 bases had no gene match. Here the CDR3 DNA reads TGTGCCAGCAGCACCGGGACTAGTTCAGCCTACGAGCAGTACTTC. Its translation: CASSTGTSSAYEQYF.

The CDR3 is CASRGTSGRSYNEQFF. Here the CDR3 DNA reads TGTGCCAGTAGAGGGACTAGCGGGAGATCCTACAATGAGCAGTTCTTC. The V and J genes are TRBV19 and TRBJ2-1; 14 bases are shared with TRBD2. V shed 6 bases and J 1 base; nucleotides not matched to a gene: 2. Germline V gene sequence: CDR1 LNHDA, CDR2 SQIVND (reference sequence). The CDR3 extends over 16 amino acids.

DNA for the CDR3: TGTGCCAGCTCACCCCTAGCGGGAGCCGACGGGGAGCTGTTTTTT. This gives the protein CASSPLAGADGELFF. This rearrangement joins TRBV18 to TRBJ2-2; TRBD2 matches at 10 bases. Germline V lookup: CDR1 KGHSH, CDR2 LQKENI. The length of the CDR3 is 15 residues. Trimming cost V 3 bases and J 7 bases; bases outside gene matches: 5.

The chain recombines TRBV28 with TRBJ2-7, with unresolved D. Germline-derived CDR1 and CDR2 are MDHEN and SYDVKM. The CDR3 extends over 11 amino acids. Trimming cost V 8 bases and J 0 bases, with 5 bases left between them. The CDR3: CASGTSYEQYF. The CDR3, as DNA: TGTGCCAGCGGCACCTCCTACGAGCAGTACTTC.

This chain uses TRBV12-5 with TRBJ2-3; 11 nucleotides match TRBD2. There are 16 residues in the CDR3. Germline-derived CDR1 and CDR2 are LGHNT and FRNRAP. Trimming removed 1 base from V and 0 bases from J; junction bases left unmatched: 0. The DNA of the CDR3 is TGTGCTAGTGGTTTGGGACTAGCGGGGAGCACAGATACGCAGTATTTT. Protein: CASGLGLAGSTDTQYF.

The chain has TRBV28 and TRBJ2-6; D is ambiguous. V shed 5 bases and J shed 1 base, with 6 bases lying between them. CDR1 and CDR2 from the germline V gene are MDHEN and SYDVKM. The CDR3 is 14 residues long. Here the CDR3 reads CASSGGSGANVLTF. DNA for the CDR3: TGTGCCAGCAGTGGCGGTTCTGGGGCCAACGTCCTGACTTTC.

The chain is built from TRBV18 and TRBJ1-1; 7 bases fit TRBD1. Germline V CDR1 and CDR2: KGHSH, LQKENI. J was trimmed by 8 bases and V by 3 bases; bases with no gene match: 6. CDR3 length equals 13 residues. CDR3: CASSPRRDSEAFF. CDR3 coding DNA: TGTGCCAGCTCACCCCGGCGGGACAGCGAAGCTTTCTTT.

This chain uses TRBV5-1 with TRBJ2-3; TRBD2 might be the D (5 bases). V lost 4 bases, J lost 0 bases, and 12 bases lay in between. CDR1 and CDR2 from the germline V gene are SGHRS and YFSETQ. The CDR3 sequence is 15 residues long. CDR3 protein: CASSPDSSSTDTQYF. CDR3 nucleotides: TGCGCCAGCAGCCCGGACTCATCAAGCACAGATACGCAGTATTTT.

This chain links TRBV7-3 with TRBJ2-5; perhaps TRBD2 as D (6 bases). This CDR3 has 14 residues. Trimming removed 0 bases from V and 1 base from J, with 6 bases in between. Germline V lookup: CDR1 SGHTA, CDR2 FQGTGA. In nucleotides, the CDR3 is TGTGCCAGCAGCTTAACTAGCGGCCAAGAGACCCAGTACTTC. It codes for CASSLTSGQETQYF.

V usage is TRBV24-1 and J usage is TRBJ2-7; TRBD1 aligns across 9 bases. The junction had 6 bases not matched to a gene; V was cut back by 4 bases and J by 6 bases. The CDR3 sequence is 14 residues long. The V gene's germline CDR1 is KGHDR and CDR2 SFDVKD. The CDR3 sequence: CATSDTRDRAEQYF. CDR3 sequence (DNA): TGTGCCACCAGTGACACTAGGGACAGGGCCGAGCAGTACTTC.

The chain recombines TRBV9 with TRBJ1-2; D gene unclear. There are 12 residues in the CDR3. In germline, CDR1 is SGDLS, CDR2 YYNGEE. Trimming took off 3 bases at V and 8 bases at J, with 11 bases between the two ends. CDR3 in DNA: TGTGCCAGCAGCGGGACTGTGTTGGGCTACACCTTC. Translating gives CASSGTVLGYTF.

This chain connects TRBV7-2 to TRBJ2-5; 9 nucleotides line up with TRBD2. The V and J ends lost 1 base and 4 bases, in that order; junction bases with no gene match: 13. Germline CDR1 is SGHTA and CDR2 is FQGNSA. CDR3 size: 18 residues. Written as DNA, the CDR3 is TGTGCCAGCAGCTTAGAGCTAGCGGGATCTGGACGGGGAGAGACCCAGTACTTC. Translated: CASSLELAGSGRGETQYF.

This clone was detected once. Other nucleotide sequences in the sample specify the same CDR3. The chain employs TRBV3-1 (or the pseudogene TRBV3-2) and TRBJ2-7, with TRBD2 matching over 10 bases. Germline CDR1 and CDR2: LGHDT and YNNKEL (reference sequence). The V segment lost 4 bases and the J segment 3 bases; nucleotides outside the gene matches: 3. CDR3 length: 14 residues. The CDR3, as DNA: TGTGCCAGCAGCCCCTCTAGCGGGAGCTACGAGCAGTACTTC. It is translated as CASSPSSGSYEQYF.

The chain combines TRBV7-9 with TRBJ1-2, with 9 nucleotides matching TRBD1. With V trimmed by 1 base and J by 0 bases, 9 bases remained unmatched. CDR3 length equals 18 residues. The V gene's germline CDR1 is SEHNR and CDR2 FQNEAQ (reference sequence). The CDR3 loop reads CASSLDVGTGRSNYGYTF. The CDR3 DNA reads TGTGCCAGCAGCTTAGATGTCGGGACAGGGAGATCTAACTATGGCTACACCTTC.

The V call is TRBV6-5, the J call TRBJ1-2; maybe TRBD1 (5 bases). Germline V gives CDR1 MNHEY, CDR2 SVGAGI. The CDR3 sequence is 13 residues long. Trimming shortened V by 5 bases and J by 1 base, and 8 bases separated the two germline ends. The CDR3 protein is CASSSQGNYGYTF. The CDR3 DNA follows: TGTGCCAGCAGTAGCCAGGGTAACTATGGCTACACCTTC.

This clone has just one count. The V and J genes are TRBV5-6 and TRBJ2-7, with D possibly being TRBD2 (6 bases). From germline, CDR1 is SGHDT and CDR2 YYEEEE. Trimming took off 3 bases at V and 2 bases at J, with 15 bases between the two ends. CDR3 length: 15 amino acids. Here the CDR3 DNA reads TGTGCCAGCAGCTGGAAAGGGACTCCCGCCTACGAGCAGTACTTC. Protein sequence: CASSWKGTPAYEQYF.

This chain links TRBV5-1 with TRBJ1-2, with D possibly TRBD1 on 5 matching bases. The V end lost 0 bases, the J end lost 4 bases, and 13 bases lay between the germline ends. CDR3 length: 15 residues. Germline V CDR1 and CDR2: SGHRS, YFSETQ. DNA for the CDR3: TGCGCCAGCAGCTTGGATCAGGGATGGGTCTATGGCTACACCTTC. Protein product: CASSLDQGWVYGYTF.

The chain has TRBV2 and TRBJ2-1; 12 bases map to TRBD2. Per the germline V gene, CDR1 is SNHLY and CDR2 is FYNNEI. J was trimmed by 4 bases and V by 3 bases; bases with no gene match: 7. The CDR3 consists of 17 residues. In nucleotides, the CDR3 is TGTGCCAGCAGTGATCCCGGAGGGACTAGCGGGTACAATGAGCAGTTCTTC. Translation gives CASSDPGGTSGYNEQFF.

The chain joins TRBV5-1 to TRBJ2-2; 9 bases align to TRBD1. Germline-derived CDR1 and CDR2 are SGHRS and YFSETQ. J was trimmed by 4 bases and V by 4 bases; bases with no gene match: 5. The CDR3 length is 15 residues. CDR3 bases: TGCGCCAGCAGCCCGGGACAGGGATTCACCGGGGAGCTGTTTTTT. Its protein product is CASSPGQGFTGELFF.

CDR3 loop: CASSATGNSYEQYF. Written as DNA, the CDR3 is TGTGCCAGCAGCGCGACAGGGAACTCCTACGAGCAGTACTTC. V is TRBV7-2 and J is TRBJ2-7; 7 bases are shared with TRBD1. The junction had 4 bases not matched to a gene; V was cut back by 5 bases and J by 0 bases. The CDR3 is 14 amino acids. Per germline, CDR1 SGHTA and CDR2 FQGNSA.

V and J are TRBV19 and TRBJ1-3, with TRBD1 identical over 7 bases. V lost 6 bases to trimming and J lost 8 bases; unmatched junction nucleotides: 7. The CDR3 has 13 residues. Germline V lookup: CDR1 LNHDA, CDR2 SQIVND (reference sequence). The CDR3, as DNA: TGTGCCAGTAGCTTGCCCGGGACAGACACCATATATTTT. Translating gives CASSLPGTDTIYF.

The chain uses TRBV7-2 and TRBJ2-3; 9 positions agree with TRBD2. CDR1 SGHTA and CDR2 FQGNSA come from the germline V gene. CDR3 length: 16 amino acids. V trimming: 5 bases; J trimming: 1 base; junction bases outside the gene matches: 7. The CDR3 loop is CASSRIAGVRTDTQYF. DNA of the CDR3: TGTGCCAGCAGCCGTATAGCGGGAGTCCGCACAGATACGCAGTATTTT.

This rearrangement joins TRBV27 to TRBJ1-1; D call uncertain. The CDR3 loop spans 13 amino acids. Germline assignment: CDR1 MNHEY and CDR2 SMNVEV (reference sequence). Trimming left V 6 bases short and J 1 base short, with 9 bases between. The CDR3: CASRSLGNTEAFF. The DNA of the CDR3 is TGTGCCAGCAGAAGCCTCGGGAACACTGAAGCTTTCTTT.

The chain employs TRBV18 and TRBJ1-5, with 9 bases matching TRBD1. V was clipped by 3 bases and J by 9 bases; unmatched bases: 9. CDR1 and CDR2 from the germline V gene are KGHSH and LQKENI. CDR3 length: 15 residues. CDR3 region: CASSPWTGVDRPQHF. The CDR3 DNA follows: TGTGCCAGCTCACCCTGGACAGGGGTGGATAGGCCCCAGCATTTT.

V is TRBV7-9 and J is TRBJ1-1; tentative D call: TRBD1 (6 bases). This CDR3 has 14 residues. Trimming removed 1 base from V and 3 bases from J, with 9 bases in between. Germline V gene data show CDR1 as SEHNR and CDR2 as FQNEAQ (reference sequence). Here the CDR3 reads CASSLGGGDTEAFF. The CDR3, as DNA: TGTGCCAGCAGCTTAGGAGGGGGGGACACTGAAGCTTTCTTT.